This entry concerns a single T cell receptor (beta chain). The PCR made use of 60 Vbeta and 13 Jbeta primers. Measured with immunoSEQ multiplex PCR; TCRdb has only the in-frame clones, and not every one. The sample includes more than 100,000 clones, around four fifths seen only once; the top ten take 1.5% to 1.7%. Healthy individuals who donated bone marrow served as the donors. The CDR3 length is 15 residues. Germline V gene lookup returns CDR1 LNHDA and CDR2 SQIVND (reference sequence). V lost 2 bases, J lost 9 bases, and 18 bases lay in between. This sample was included in a study of cytomegalovirus exposure and HLA in healthy donors.

J is TRBJ2-3 and V is TRBV19; tentative D call: TRBD1 (6 bases). The TCR was taken from a man in his forties or fifties in good health and CMV-seronegative. The sequenced sample consisted of PBMCs. This CDR3 is CASSIKGDPGFTQYF. The CDR3 coding sequence is TGTGCCAGTAGTATAAAGGGGGACCCGGGTTTCACGCAGTATTTT.